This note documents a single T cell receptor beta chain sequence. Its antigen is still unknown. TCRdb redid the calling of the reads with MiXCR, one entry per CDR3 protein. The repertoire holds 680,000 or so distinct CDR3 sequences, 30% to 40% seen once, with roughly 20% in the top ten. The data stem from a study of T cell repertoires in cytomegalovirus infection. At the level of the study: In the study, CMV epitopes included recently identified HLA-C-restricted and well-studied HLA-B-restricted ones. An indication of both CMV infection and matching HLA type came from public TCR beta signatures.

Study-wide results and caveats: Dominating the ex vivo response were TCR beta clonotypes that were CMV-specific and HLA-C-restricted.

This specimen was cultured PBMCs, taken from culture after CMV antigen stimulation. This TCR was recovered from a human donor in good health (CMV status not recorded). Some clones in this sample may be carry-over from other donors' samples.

CDR3 sequence (DNA): TGTGCCAGCAGCCCGCGGGGACTAGCGCTTACAGATACGCAGTATTTT. Residues: CASSPRGLALTDTQYF. The V gene is TRBV9, the J gene TRBJ2-3; the match to TRBD2 covers 10 bases. The CDR3 covers 16 residues. Germline V gene data show CDR1 as SGDLS and CDR2 as YYNGEE. V shed 4 bases, J shed 3 bases, and the junction held 8 bases outside the gene matches.